This paragraph reports one TCR beta chain. Germline-derived CDR1 and CDR2 are SNHLY and FYNNEI. The CDR3 length is 13 residues. Trimming stripped 5 bases from V and 1 base from J, with 8 bases between. The data belong to a study of blood T cell repertoires in COVID-19. Study background: Acute and convalescent COVID-19 specimens originated in the United States, Italy and Spain. From T cells, B-cell-depleted T cells, or PBMCs came the material, which was cDNA or gDNA.

Enrolment of Seattle patients took place during active infection, and they were followed longitudinally. Original analysis: Reference gene primer amplification gave nucleated cell count estimates. The repertoire was sequenced with immunoSEQ multiplex PCR; TCRdb's copy has only in-frame clones and lacks some. V and J calls and clone size follow that table, whereas D and trimming were derived from the DNA. The data hold hundreds of thousands of clones, with 80% to 95% observed a single time. The J gene is TRBJ1-1, the V gene TRBV2, with unresolved D. Sequenced input: peripheral blood. The receptor was isolated from a man between 60 and 75 years old with COVID-19, enrolled during active disease. The CDR3 loop is CASSQLENTEAFF. DNA of the CDR3: TGTGCCAGCAGTCAACTTGAGAACACTGAAGCTTTCTTT. Drawing the rest from reference TRBV2 and TRBJ1-1, the complete variable domain is EPEVTQTPSHQVTQMGQEVILRCVPISNHLYFYWYRQILGQKVEFLVSFYNNEISEKSEIFDDQFSVERPDGSNFTLKIRSTKLEDSAMYFCASSQLENTEAFFGQGTRLTVV.